One sample yielded the 6 T cell receptor beta chains listed below, sequenced in a study of patients and donors after allogeneic stem cell transplantation. TCRdb processed the RT-PCR reads anew with MiXCR; each CDR3 protein has one entry. Of about a million distinct CDR3 sequences listed, about a sixth are singletons. The sequencing sample was made of blood, either unsorted or a sorted T cell fraction (not recorded which). The receptors come from a human donor who was either an allogeneic HSCT recipient or a stem cell or donor lymphocyte infusion donor (not recorded which). It is not recorded whose cells these are; they may come from a transplant donor.

The rearrangement links TRBV7-8 to TRBJ2-3; a weak D match, TRBD2 (5 bases). The V gene's germline CDR1 is SGHVS and CDR2 FQNEAQ. V lost 3 bases, J lost 5 bases, and 15 bases lay in between. This CDR3 region has 15 residues. The CDR3, as DNA: TGTGCCAGCAGCTTCCCCGGGGAGAAGGGAGATACGCAGTATTTT. Protein product: CASSFPGEKGDTQYF.

This clonotype was seen many times. This chain links TRBV20-1 with TRBJ1-1, with D possibly matching TRBD1 (5 bases). The CDR3 is made up of 12 amino acids. In germline, CDR1 is DFQATT, CDR2 SNEGSKA (reference sequence). V was cut by 5 bases and J by 4 bases, with 11 bases left in between. Written as DNA, the CDR3 is TGCAGTGCTTGGGGGTTAACCACTGAAGCTTTCTTT. Encoded protein: CSAWGLTTEAFF.

At least ten counts were recorded for this clonotype. The chain joins TRBV12-3 or TRBV12-4 to TRBJ1-4; the D gene is possibly TRBD1 (6 bases). This CDR3 has 17 residues. V was cut by 6 bases and J by 3 bases, with 20 bases left in between. This CDR3 is CASRPTFNRVANEKLFF. CDR3 DNA sequence: TGTGCCAGCAGACCTACCTTTAACAGGGTTGCTAATGAAAAACTGTTTTTT.

The rearrangement joins TRBV3-1 to TRBJ2-1, with 12 bases matching TRBD2. The germline V gene has CDR1 LGHDT and CDR2 YNNKEL (reference sequence). The CDR3 is made up of 15 amino acids. V trimming: 4 bases; J trimming: 4 bases; junction bases outside the gene matches: 2. Written as DNA, the CDR3 is TGTGCCAGCAGCCGACTAGCGGGAGAATACAATGAGCAGTTCTTC. Protein sequence: CASSRLAGEYNEQFF.

This chain links TRBV12-3 or TRBV12-4 with TRBJ2-1; 10 bases agree with TRBD2. V lost 7 bases to trimming and J lost 4 bases; unmatched junction nucleotides: 10. CDR3 length: 16 amino acids. The CDR3 bases are TGTGCCAGCACATTTCTAGCGGGGGCCCTATACAATGAGCAGTTCTTC. Its translation: CASTFLAGALYNEQFF.

The chain employs TRBV2 and TRBJ2-5; 14 bases line up with TRBD2. Germline CDR1 SNHLY, CDR2 FYNNEI. CDR3 length: 15 amino acids. With 2 bases clipped from V and 8 bases from J, the junction kept 4 bases outside the gene matches. As DNA, the CDR3 is TGTGCCAGCAGTGAAAGTGGGACTAGCGGGAGAACCCAGTACTTC. Protein product: CASSESGTSGRTQYF.